The T cell receptor beta chain under discussion was sequenced for a study of spatial heterogeneity in lung cancer. About the research overall: Beta-chain sequences consistently outnumbered alpha-chain sequences in detection. Each distinct TCR and UMI combination averaged more than ten appearances in raw reads.

Time point reported: sample taken at primary tumor resection. Researchers sequenced whole RNA taken from tumor, nontumor lung or frozen PBMC without sorting. Patients with untreated early-stage non-small cell lung cancer, numbering some 68, were the donors. This clonotype was seen many times. The V end lost 4 bases, the J end lost 0 bases, and 12 bases lay between the germline ends. The germline CDR1 and CDR2 sequences are SGHTS and YDEGEE. This CDR3 has 15 amino acids. Carried by each TCR cDNA molecule was a unique molecular identifier. A single record per CDR3 protein comes from TCRdb applying MiXCR to the 5' RACE reads. The sample lists over 14,000 distinct CDR3 sequences, 7.9% occurring once.

The chain has TRBV5-8 and TRBJ2-3; perhaps TRBD1 as D (6 bases). The sequencing used PBMCs, collected at surgery. This TCR came from a female donor with early-stage non-small cell lung cancer. This CDR3 reads CASSPWGQSTDTQYF. The CDR3 bases are TGTGCCAGCAGCCCGTGGGGGCAAAGCACAGATACGCAGTATTTT.